This TCR beta chain was recovered during a study of blood T cell repertoires in COVID-19. This clone appeared a single time. Germline V gene data show CDR1 as SEHNR and CDR2 as FQNEAQ (reference sequence). The CDR3 extends over 12 amino acids. Trimming shortened V by 1 base and J by 13 bases, and 10 bases separated the two germline ends. As originally analysed: Amplified reference gene primers provided the basis for estimating nucleated cell counts. The repertoire was sequenced with immunoSEQ multiplex PCR; TCRdb's copy has only in-frame clones and lacks some. The V and J calls and clone size are taken from that table; D and trimming were inferred from the DNA. The sample consists of around 320,000 clones, around 92% of them appearing once. Study members were between about 18 and 100 years old and lived in 24 US regions. A case of COVID-19 had been met by exposed participants within 2 weeks before study entry.

Sequencing used PBMCs or T cells enriched from blood (not recorded which). The sequence was obtained from a woman aged 45-65 years who had been exposed to COVID-19. The chain links TRBV7-9 to TRBJ1-4, with D perhaps TRBD1 (6 bases). The CDR3 spells CASSLEAGALFF. As DNA, the CDR3 is TGTGCCAGCAGCTTAGAGGCAGGGGCACTGTTTTTT. Using reference TRBV7-9 and TRBJ1-4 for the parts outside the CDR3, the full variable domain is DTGVSQNPRHKITKRGQNVTFRCDPISEHNRLYWYRQTLGQGPEFLTYFQNEAQLEKSRLLSDRFSAERPKGSFSTLEIQRTEQGDSAMYLCASSLEAGALFFGSGTQLSVL.